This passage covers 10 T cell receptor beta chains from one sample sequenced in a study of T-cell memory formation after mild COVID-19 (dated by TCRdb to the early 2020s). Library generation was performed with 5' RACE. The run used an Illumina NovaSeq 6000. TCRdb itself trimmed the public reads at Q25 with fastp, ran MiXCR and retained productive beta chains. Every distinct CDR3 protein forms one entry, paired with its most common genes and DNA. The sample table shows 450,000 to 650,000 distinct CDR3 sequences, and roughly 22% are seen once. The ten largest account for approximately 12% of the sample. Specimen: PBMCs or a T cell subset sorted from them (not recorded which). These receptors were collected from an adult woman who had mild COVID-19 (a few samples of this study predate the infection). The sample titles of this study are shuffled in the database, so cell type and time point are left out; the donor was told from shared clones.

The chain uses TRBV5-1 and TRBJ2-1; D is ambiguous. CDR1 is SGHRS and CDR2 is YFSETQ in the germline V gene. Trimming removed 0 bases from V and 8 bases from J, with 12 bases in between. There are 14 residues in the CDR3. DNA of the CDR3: TGCGCCAGCAGCTTGGAAGGTAGTTGGGATGAGCAGTTCTTC. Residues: CASSLEGSWDEQFF. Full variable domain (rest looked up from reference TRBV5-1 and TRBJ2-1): KAGVTQTPRYLIKTRGQQVTLSCSPISGHRSVSWYQQTPGQGLQFLFEYFSETQRNKGNFPGRFSGRQFSNSRSEMNVSTLELGDSALYLCASSLEGSWDEQFFGPGTRLTVL.

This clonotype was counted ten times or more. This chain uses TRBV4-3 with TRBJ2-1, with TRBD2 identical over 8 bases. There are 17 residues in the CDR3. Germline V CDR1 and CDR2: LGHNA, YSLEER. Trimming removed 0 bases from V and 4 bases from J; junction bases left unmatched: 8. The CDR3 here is CASSQDHETSAYNEQFF. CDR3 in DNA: TGCGCCAGCAGCCAAGATCATGAGACTAGCGCGTACAATGAGCAGTTCTTC.

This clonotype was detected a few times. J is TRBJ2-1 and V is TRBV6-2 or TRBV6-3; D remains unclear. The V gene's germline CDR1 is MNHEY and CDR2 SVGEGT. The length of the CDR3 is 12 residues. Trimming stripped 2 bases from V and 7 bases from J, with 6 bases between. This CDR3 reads CASSYGHNEQFF. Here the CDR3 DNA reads TGTGCCAGCAGTTACGGTCATAATGAGCAGTTCTTC.

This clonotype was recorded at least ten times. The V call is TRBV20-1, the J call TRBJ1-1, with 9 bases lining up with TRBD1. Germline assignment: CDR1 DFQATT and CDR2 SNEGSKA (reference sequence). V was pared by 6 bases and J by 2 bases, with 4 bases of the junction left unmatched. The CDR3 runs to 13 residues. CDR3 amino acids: CSAGTGLNTEAFF. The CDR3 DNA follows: TGCAGTGCGGGGACAGGGCTTAACACTGAAGCTTTCTTT.

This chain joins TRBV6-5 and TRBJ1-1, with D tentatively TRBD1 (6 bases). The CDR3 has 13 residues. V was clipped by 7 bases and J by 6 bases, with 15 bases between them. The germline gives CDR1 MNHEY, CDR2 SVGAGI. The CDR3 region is CASTQQGGPEAFF. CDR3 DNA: TGTGCCAGCACTCAACAGGGAGGCCCTGAAGCTTTCTTT.

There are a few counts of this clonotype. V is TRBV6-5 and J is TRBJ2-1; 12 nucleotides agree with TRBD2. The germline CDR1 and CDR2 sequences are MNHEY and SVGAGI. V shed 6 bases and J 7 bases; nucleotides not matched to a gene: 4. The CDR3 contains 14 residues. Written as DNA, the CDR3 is TGTGCCAGCAGCCGAGGACTAGCGGGGAATGAGCAGTTCTTC. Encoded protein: CASSRGLAGNEQFF.

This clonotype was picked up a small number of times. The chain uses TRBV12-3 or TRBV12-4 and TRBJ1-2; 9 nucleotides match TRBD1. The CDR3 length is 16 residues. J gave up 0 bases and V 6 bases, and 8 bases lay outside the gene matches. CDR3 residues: CASSRTGVRTNYGYTF. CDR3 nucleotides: TGTGCCAGCAGCCGGACAGGGGTGAGGACTAACTATGGCTACACCTTC.

The CDR3 DNA is TGTGCCAGCAGTTTTGACAGGTTGGGGGGTGAGCCCCAGCATTTT. It specifies CASSFDRLGGEPQHF. The J gene is TRBJ1-5, the V gene TRBV6-2 or TRBV6-3; a weak D match, TRBD1 (6 bases). Germline V lookup: CDR1 MNHEY, CDR2 SVGEGT. V gave up 4 bases and J gave up 8 bases, with 18 bases separating them. This CDR3 region has 15 residues.

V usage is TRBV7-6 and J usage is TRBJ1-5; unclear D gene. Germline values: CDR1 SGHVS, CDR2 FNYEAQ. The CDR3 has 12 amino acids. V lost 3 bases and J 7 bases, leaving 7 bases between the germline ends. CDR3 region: CASSFWQQPQHF. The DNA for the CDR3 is TGTGCCAGCAGCTTTTGGCAGCAGCCCCAGCATTTT.

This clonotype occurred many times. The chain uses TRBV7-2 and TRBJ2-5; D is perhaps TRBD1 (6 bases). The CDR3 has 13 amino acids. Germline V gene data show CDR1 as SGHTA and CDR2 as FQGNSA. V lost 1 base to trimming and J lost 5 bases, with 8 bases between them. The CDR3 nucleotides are TGTGCCAGCAGCTTAGAAGGGGGTGAGACCCAGTACTTC. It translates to CASSLEGGETQYF.